The 29 T cell receptor beta chains presented below share a single source sample, sequenced in a study of CD8 T cells in Susac syndrome. Random-hexamer reverse transcription was applied to about 0.5 to 1 ug RNA. TCRdb independently ran MiXCR on the immunoSEQ multiplex PCR reads; one entry per CDR3 protein. Here the sample spans hundreds of thousands of distinct CDR3 sequences, about 94% being singletons. Input material: CD4+ T cells from PBMCs. These receptors were taken from a human donor with Susac syndrome.

The CDR3 region has the DNA TGTGCCTGGAGTGTACAGGGTGGGACAGATACGCAGTATTTT. Its translation: CAWSVQGGTDTQYF. V and J are TRBV30 and TRBJ2-3; D possibly corresponds to TRBD1 (6 bases). Looked up from germline, CDR1 is GTSNPN and CDR2 is SVGIG (reference sequence). Trimming left V 0 bases short and J 3 bases short, with 10 bases between. This CDR3 region has 14 residues.

This chain joins TRBV3-1 and TRBJ1-1; possibly TRBD1 for D (5 bases). Deletions cut 6 bases from V and 2 bases from J, with 10 bases between. The germline gives CDR1 LGHDT, CDR2 YNNKEL (reference sequence). The CDR3 extends over 13 amino acids. The DNA of the CDR3 is TGTGCCAGCAGACTCGGGGCCAACACTGAAGCTTTCTTT. Translating it yields CASRLGANTEAFF. The full variable domain, its missing parts supplied by reference TRBV3-1 and TRBJ1-1, is DTAVSQTPKYLVTQMGNDKSIKCEQNLGHDTMYWYKQDSKKFLKIMFSYNNKELIINETVPNRFSPKSPDKAHLNLHINSLELGDSAVYFCASRLGANTEAFFGQGTRLTVV.

The J gene is TRBJ2-7, the V gene TRBV3-1; weak D call: TRBD2 (6 bases). V dropped 4 bases and J dropped 0 bases, with 19 bases sitting between them. CDR1 is LGHDT, CDR2 YNNKEL, per germline (reference sequence). This CDR3 has 17 residues. CDR3 residues: CASSLRFQAGNSYEQYF. The CDR3 DNA reads TGTGCCAGCAGCCTGCGTTTTCAAGCGGGCAACTCCTACGAGCAGTACTTC.

This clonotype was recorded only once. This sequence joins TRBV25-1 and TRBJ1-1, with 11 bases identical to TRBD1. The length of the CDR3 is 18 residues. Losses at the gene ends were 0 bases for V and 1 base for J; bases not matched to a gene: 7. From germline, CDR1 is MGHDK and CDR2 SYGVNS. The CDR3 is CASSEYEGTGGANTEAFF. CDR3 bases: TGTGCCAGCAGTGAATATGAGGGGACAGGGGGAGCGAACACTGAAGCTTTCTTT.

The genes are TRBV5-1 and TRBJ2-5; D is possibly TRBD1 (7 bases). Germline values: CDR1 SGHRS, CDR2 YFSETQ. The CDR3 contains 16 residues. The ends were cut back, 0 bases at V and 5 bases at J, with 17 bases in the middle. CDR3 sequence reads: CASSLASRTGGETQYF. CDR3 DNA sequence: TGCGCCAGCAGCTTGGCCTCAAGGACAGGAGGGGAGACCCAGTACTTC.

The rearrangement links TRBV30 to TRBJ1-1; D is unclear. This CDR3 contains 13 residues. In germline, CDR1 is GTSNPN, CDR2 SVGIG (reference sequence). Trimming took off 0 bases at V and 1 base at J, with 6 bases between the two ends. CDR3 DNA: TGTGCCTGGAGTGTGGAGGGGAACACTGAAGCTTTCTTT. It yields the protein CAWSVEGNTEAFF. Full variable domain (rest looked up from reference TRBV30 and TRBJ1-1): SQTIHQWPATLVQPVGSPLSLECTVEGTSNPNLYWYRQAAGRGLQLLFYSVGIGQISSEVPQNLSASRPQDRQFILSSKKLLLSDSGFYLCAWSVEGNTEAFFGQGTRLTVV.

The CDR3 loop reads CASRAELRSSSSYEQYF. The CDR3 DNA follows: TGTGCCAGCAGGGCCGAACTCAGATCCTCGAGCTCCTACGAGCAGTACTTC. V usage is TRBV27 and J usage is TRBJ2-7; no clear D. Looked up from germline, CDR1 is MNHEY and CDR2 is SMNVEV (reference sequence). The CDR3 is made up of 17 amino acids. Trimming took off 6 bases at V and 0 bases at J, with 21 bases between the two ends.

The chain employs TRBV12-3 or TRBV12-4 and TRBJ1-1, with unresolved D. The V and J ends lost 7 bases and 0 bases respectively, with 12 bases between them. CDR3 length: 14 amino acids. The CDR3 loop reads CASNTDKMNTEAFF. The CDR3 DNA sequence: TGTGCCAGCAATACAGATAAAATGAACACTGAAGCTTTCTTT.

This chain links TRBV12-3 or TRBV12-4 with TRBJ2-1; D is perhaps TRBD2 (5 bases). This CDR3 spans 15 amino acids. V was pared by 6 bases and J by 5 bases, with 17 bases between. The CDR3 sequence is CASSPYGVSNNEQFF. Written as DNA, the CDR3 is TGTGCCAGCAGCCCTTACGGGGTGTCTAACAATGAGCAGTTCTTC.

V and J are TRBV9 and TRBJ2-1, with D maybe TRBD2 (7 bases). V was trimmed by 2 bases and J by 4 bases, leaving 16 bases between them. The CDR3 spans 16 residues. From germline, CDR1 is SGDLS and CDR2 YYNGEE. The CDR3 bases are TGTGCCAGCAGCGTTTCGGGGGAGGGGGGGTACAATGAGCAGTTCTTC. It translates to CASSVSGEGGYNEQFF.

The genes are TRBV7-2 and TRBJ2-4; 7 bases line up with TRBD1. With 4 bases clipped from V and 7 bases from J, the junction kept 7 bases outside the gene matches. CDR3 length: 14 residues. Germline assignment: CDR1 SGHTA and CDR2 FQGNSA. CDR3: CASSSRGLGNIQYF. DNA for the CDR3: TGTGCCAGCAGCTCAAGGGGGCTTGGTAACATTCAGTACTTC.

The gene calls are TRBV11-3 and TRBJ1-1; the match to TRBD1 covers 10 bases. In germline, CDR1 is SGHNT, CDR2 YENEEA. The CDR3 length is 17 residues. J was trimmed by 1 base and V by 0 bases; bases with no gene match: 5. The CDR3 nucleotides are TGTGCCAGCAGCTTAGATGTGACAGGGGGCGCGAACACTGAAGCTTTCTTT. It translates to CASSLDVTGGANTEAFF.

The chain links TRBV12-3 or TRBV12-4 to TRBJ1-2; D uncertain. The CDR3 covers 15 residues. The V gene lost 6 bases and the J gene lost 5 bases, with 19 bases spanning the gap. As DNA, the CDR3 is TGTGCCAGCAGCCTACTGGTGTCGGAAGGGTATGGCTACACCTTC. This gives the protein CASSLLVSEGYGYTF.

V gene TRBV6-2 or TRBV6-3 combines with J gene TRBJ2-2; 8 bases are shared with TRBD1. The CDR3 has 15 amino acids. Looked up from germline, CDR1 is MNHEY and CDR2 is SVGEGT. Unmatched junction bases numbered 6, after V lost 5 bases and J lost 4 bases. Here the CDR3 DNA reads TGTGCCAGCAGTGAGCTCAGGGGGCTCACCGGGGAGCTGTTTTTT. Protein: CASSELRGLTGELFF.

V gene TRBV30 combines with J gene TRBJ2-3; tentatively, D is TRBD2 (7 bases). This CDR3 is built from 15 residues. Germline lookup yields CDR1 GTSNPN and CDR2 SVGIG (reference sequence). The V gene lost 2 bases and the J gene lost 6 bases, with 18 bases spanning the gap. The CDR3 DNA follows: TGTGCCTGGAGTTGGGGGGGCTCGCGGGCGGATACGCAGTATTTT. It yields the protein CAWSWGGSRADTQYF.

This chain connects TRBV20-1 to TRBJ2-1; 10 bases are a match to TRBD2. With 2 bases clipped from V and 5 bases from J, the junction kept 6 bases outside the gene matches. This CDR3 is built from 15 residues. The germline V gene has CDR1 DFQATT and CDR2 SNEGSKA (reference sequence). Here the CDR3 DNA reads TGCAGTGCTAGAAATTTAGCGGGGGGAGACAATGAGCAGTTCTTC. Amino acids: CSARNLAGGDNEQFF.

V and J are TRBV20-1 and TRBJ2-5; no reliable D call. Germline V CDR1 and CDR2: DFQATT, SNEGSKA (reference sequence). There are 13 residues in the CDR3. V was cut by 1 base and J by 5 bases, with 11 bases left in between. The CDR3 nucleotides read TGCAGTGCTAGAGCGAATGGCATGGAGACCCAGTACTTC. This translates into CSARANGMETQYF.

The chain recombines TRBV18 with TRBJ2-5; no firm D call. In germline, CDR1 is KGHSH, CDR2 LQKENI. Trimming left V 5 bases short and J 3 bases short, with 10 bases between. This CDR3 comprises 13 residues. DNA for the CDR3: TGTGCCAGCTCAGCCAGGACGGAAGAGACCCAGTACTTC. It specifies CASSARTEETQYF.

The chain has TRBV15 and TRBJ1-2; no reliable D call. This CDR3 is 14 amino acids long. V dropped 0 bases and J dropped 4 bases, with 9 bases sitting between them. Per the germline V gene, CDR1 is LNHNV and CDR2 is YYDKDF (reference sequence). The DNA of the CDR3 is TGTGCCACCAGCAGAGATCATGAGGGCTATGGCTACACCTTC. It encodes CATSRDHEGYGYTF.

This clonotype came up once. The CDR3 sequence: CASSLDSRTDTQYF. The CDR3 bases are TGTGCCAGCAGCCTTGACTCGCGCACAGATACGCAGTATTTT. The chain links TRBV7-9 to TRBJ2-3; D is uncertain. The CDR3 loop spans 14 amino acids. V was shortened by 5 bases and J by 1 base, with 10 bases between the two germline ends. In germline, CDR1 is SEHNR, CDR2 FQNEAQ (reference sequence).

V gene TRBV3-1 combines with J gene TRBJ2-7; 7 positions match TRBD1. Germline V gene lookup returns CDR1 LGHDT and CDR2 YNNKEL (reference sequence). J lost 5 bases, V lost 2 bases, and 6 bases had no gene match. This CDR3 spans 14 amino acids. The DNA for the CDR3 is TGTGCCAGCAGCCAATACGACAGGGAGAACGAGCAGTACTTC. This translates into CASSQYDRENEQYF.

The CDR3 sequence: CASSLAAGTGENMNTEAFF. DNA for the CDR3: TGTGCCAGCAGCTTGGCTGCCGGGACAGGGGAAAACATGAACACTGAAGCTTTCTTT. The genes are TRBV5-6 and TRBJ1-1; 10 bases map to TRBD1. Germline V gives CDR1 SGHDT, CDR2 YYEEEE. V trimming: 0 bases; J trimming: 0 bases; junction bases outside the gene matches: 11. This CDR3 has 19 amino acids.

This clonotype was detected once. This chain joins TRBV30 and TRBJ2-7, with D maybe TRBD1 (5 bases). V was clipped by 5 bases and J by 5 bases, with 13 bases between them. The CDR3 runs 12 residues. The germline gives CDR1 GTSNPN, CDR2 SVGIG (reference sequence). CDR3 in DNA: TGTGCCTGGGAACGGACAACCGACGAGCAGTACTTC. Translated, it gives CAWERTTDEQYF.

J is TRBJ2-5 and V is TRBV20-1, with 10 bases matching TRBD2. Germline V gene sequence: CDR1 DFQATT, CDR2 SNEGSKA (reference sequence). This CDR3 is built from 19 residues. The V gene end was trimmed by 0 bases and the J gene end by 0 bases; junction bases not matched to a gene: 13. The CDR3, as DNA: TGCAGTGCTAGAGATCGGGGGGCTAGCGGGGGCCCTAACCAAGAGACCCAGTACTTC. Translation gives CSARDRGASGGPNQETQYF.

The chain is built from TRBV30 and TRBJ1-1; unclear D gene. The V and J ends lost 4 bases and 1 base respectively, with 10 bases between them. Per germline, CDR1 GTSNPN and CDR2 SVGIG (reference sequence). The CDR3 runs to 13 residues. CDR3 in DNA: TGTGCCTGGAATACGGCAGGGAACACTGAAGCTTTCTTT. Amino acids: CAWNTAGNTEAFF.

The chain links TRBV7-2 to TRBJ2-5, with no clear D. The CDR3 is made up of 15 amino acids. The V gene lost 4 bases and the J gene lost 3 bases, with 15 bases spanning the gap. Germline V CDR1 and CDR2: SGHTA, FQGNSA. The CDR3 DNA is TGTGCCAGCAGCTCCTCCCGGCAGTTTAAAGAGACCCAGTACTTC. Translation: CASSSSRQFKETQYF.

The gene calls are TRBV9 and TRBJ1-2; D is unresolved. V was cut by 0 bases and J by 4 bases, with 13 bases left in between. Germline CDR1 SGDLS, CDR2 YYNGEE. The CDR3 consists of 15 residues. The DNA for the CDR3 is TGTGCCAGCAGCGTAGAGGCAGGCTCAGGCTATGGCTACACCTTC. Protein sequence: CASSVEAGSGYGYTF. Based on the CDR3 plus reference TRBV9 and TRBJ1-2, the full variable domain is DSGVTQTPKHLITATGQRVTLRCSPRSGDLSVYWYQQSLDQGLQFLIQYYNGEERAKGNILERFSAQQFPDLHSELNLSSLELGDSALYFCASSVEAGSGYGYTFGSGTRLTVV.

This rearrangement joins TRBV11-2 to TRBJ1-1; 7 bases agree with TRBD1. The V gene end was trimmed by 4 bases and the J gene end by 7 bases; junction bases not matched to a gene: 6. Germline-derived CDR1 and CDR2 are SGHAT and FQNNGV. CDR3 length: 13 amino acids. CDR3 DNA sequence: TGTGCCAGCAGCTCCGACAGGGCGGGTGAAGCTTTCTTT. This codes for CASSSDRAGEAFF.

The J gene is TRBJ2-7, the V gene TRBV20-1; a weak D match, TRBD2 (6 bases). Trimming removed 6 bases from V and 3 bases from J, with 18 bases in between. This CDR3 has 14 residues. In germline, CDR1 is DFQATT, CDR2 SNEGSKA (reference sequence). Here the CDR3 reads CSAQDRGSYYEQYF. CDR3 bases: TGCAGTGCCCAGGATCGGGGGAGTTACTACGAGCAGTACTTC.